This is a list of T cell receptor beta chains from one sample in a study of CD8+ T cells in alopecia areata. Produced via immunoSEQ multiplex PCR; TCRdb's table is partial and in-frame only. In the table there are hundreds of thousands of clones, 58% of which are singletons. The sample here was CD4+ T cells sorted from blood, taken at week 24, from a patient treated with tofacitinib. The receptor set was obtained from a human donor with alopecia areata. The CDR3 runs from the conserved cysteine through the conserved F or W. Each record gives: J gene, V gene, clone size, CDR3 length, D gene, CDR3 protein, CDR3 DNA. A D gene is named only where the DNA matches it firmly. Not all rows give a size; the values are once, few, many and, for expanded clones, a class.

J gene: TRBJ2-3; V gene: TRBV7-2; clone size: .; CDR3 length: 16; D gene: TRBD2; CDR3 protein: CASSTLSGGKGDTQYF; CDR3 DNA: TGTGCCAGCAGCACCCTGAGCGGGGGGAAAGGAGATACGCAGTATTTT
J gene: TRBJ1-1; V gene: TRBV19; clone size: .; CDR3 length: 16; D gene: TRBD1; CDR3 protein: CASSSGQGILDTEAFF; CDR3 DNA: TGTGCCAGTAGTTCGGGACAGGGAATCTTGGACACTGAAGCTTTCTTT
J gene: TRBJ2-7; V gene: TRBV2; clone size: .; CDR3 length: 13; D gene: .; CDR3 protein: CASNINTRQEQYF; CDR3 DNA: TGTGCCAGCAATATAAACACCAGGCAGGAGCAGTACTTC
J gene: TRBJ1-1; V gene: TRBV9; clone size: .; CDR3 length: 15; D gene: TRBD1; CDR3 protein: CASSVRGGAGTEAFF; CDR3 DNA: TGTGCCAGCAGCGTAAGAGGGGGCGCCGGGACTGAAGCTTTCTTT
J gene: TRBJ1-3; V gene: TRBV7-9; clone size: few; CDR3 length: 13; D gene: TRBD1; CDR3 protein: CASGQGAGNTIYF; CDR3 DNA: TGTGCCAGCGGACAGGGAGCCGGAAACACCATATATTTT
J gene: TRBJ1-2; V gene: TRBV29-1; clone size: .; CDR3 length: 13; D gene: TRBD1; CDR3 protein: CSAIGQGRSGYTF; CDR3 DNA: TGCAGCGCAATCGGACAGGGGAGGTCTGGCTACACCTTC
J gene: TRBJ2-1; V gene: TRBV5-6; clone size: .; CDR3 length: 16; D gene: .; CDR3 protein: CASSPPRTQKRSEQFF; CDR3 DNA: TGTGCCAGCAGCCCTCCCAGGACTCAGAAACGCAGTGAGCAGTTCTTC
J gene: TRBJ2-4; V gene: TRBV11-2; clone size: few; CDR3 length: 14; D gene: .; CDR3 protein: CASSLAGRTNIQYF; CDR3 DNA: TGTGCCAGCAGCTTAGCGGGCAGGACGAACATTCAGTACTTC
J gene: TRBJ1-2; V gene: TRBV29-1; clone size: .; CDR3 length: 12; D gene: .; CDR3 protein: CSAGRVDYGYTF; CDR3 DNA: TGCAGCGCGGGCAGGGTAGACTATGGCTACACCTTC
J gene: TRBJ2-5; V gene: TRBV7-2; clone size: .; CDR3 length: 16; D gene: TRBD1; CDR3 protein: CASSLGGTAEQETQYF; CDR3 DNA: TGTGCCAGCAGCTTAGGTGGGACAGCTGAACAAGAGACCCAGTACTTC
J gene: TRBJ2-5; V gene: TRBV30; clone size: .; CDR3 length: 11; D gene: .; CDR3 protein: CAWSYGETQYF; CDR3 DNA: TGTGCCTGGAGTTATGGAGAGACCCAGTACTTC
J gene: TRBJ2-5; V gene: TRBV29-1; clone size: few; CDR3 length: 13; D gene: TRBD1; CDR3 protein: CSVDHRGQETQYF; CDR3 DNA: TGCAGCGTTGATCACAGGGGTCAAGAGACCCAGTACTTC
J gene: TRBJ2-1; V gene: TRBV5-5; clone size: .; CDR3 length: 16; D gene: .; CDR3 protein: CASSHGWAGDYNEQFF; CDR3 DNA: TGTGCCAGCAGCCACGGGTGGGCAGGGGACTACAATGAGCAGTTCTTC
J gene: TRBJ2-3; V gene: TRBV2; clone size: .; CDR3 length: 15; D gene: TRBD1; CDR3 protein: CASSARDRGTDTQYF; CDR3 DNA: TGTGCCAGCAGTGCCCGGGACAGGGGAACAGATACGCAGTATTTT
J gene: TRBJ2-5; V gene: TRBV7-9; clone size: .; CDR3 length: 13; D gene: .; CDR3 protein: CASSPGRGETQYF; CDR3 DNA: TGTGCCAGCAGCCCGGGACGTGGGGAGACCCAGTACTTC